These T cell receptor beta chains were read from a single sample in a study of T cells in Graves' hyperthyroidism and ophthalmopathy. TCRdb independently ran MiXCR on the multiplex PCR reads; one entry per CDR3 protein. The profile covers 300,000 to 450,000 distinct CDR3 sequences, with about 13% appearing a single time and less than 25% taken by the ten largest. The sample was blood. Receptors were obtained from a man younger than 45 with Graves' hyperthyroidism that later progressed to Graves' ophthalmopathy. Both conserved end residues are part of each CDR3. D genes are given only for firm matches. Size values are once, few and many counts, or a class for expanded clones, and some rows have none.

d_call	v_call	j_call	clone_size	cdr3_nt	cdr3_aa
NA	TRBV6-1	TRBJ1-1	many	TGTGCCAGCAGGTATGCTAGGAAGGGCACTGAAGCTTTCTTT	CASRYARKGTEAFF
NA	TRBV6-2/TRBV6-3	TRBJ2-1	many	TGTGCCAGCAGTTATCCGGCGGCCCCGATCCTATACAATGAGCAGTTCTTC	CASSYPAAPILYNEQFF
NA	TRBV18	TRBJ2-2	few	TGTGCCAGCTCCCGGACAGAAATGGGAAGCACCGGGGAGCTGTTTTTT	CASSRTEMGSTGELFF
TRBD1	TRBV4-2	TRBJ1-6	NA	TGTGCCAGCAGCCTGGACAGGGGGGCTAATTCACCCCTCCACTTT	CASSLDRGANSPLHF
TRBD2	TRBV28	TRBJ2-3	few	TGTGCCAGCAGTTCCCCCGGGAGGTTGGGGTATTTT	CASSSPGRLGYF
NA	TRBV6-6	TRBJ1-2	many	TGTGCCAGCAGTTACCGCCCGGGCCCTCGCCGATATTATGGCTACACCTTC	CASSYRPGPRRYYGYTF
NA	TRBV10-3	TRBJ1-1	many	TGTGCCATCAGTGAAATAGGGGAAGGGAGCACTGAAGCTTTCTTT	CAISEIGEGSTEAFF
TRBD2	TRBV7-2	TRBJ2-7	NA	TGTGCCAGCAGCTACACTAGCGGGGGGGCTTACGAGCAGTACTTC	CASSYTSGGAYEQYF
NA	TRBV6-5	TRBJ1-4	few	TGTGCCAGCAGTTACAGGGGGGCCACTAATGAAAAACTGTTTTTT	CASSYRGATNEKLFF
NA	TRBV9	TRBJ2-6	NA	TGTGCCAGCAGCGGGGCCTCTGGGGCCAACGTCCTGACTTTC	CASSGASGANVLTF
NA	TRBV7-9	TRBJ1-2	many	TGTGCCAGCAGCTTATCCGCGGGATATGGCTACACCTTC	CASSLSAGYGYTF
NA	TRBV3-1	TRBJ1-1	many	TGTGCCAGCAGCCAAGGGGGGCTGGGGAGTGAAGCTTTCTTT	CASSQGGLGSEAFF
TRBD1	TRBV27	TRBJ1-6	many	TGTGCCAGCAGCGAGTCCGGGACAGGCTTAAATTCACCCCTCCACTTT	CASSESGTGLNSPLHF
TRBD2	TRBV20-1	TRBJ2-3	few	TGCAGTGCTAGATGGCTAGCGGGGGCCCACACCCTCACAGATACGCAGTATTTT	CSARWLAGAHTLTDTQYF
NA	TRBV11-2	TRBJ2-7	NA	TGTGCCAGCAGCTTTTACAGCGAGCAGTACTTC	CASSFYSEQYF
NA	TRBV28	TRBJ1-2	many	TGTGCCAGCAGGCCCACAGGGCGTCCTGGCTACACCTTC	CASRPTGRPGYTF
TRBD1	TRBV7-2	TRBJ2-4	many	TGTGCCAGCAGCTTATCGTCCTGGGGACAGGGGGCCAAAAACATTCAGTACTTC	CASSLSSWGQGAKNIQYF
TRBD1	TRBV20-1	TRBJ1-5	many	TGCAGTGCTAGGCCGCCGGGACAGCTCAATCAGCCCCAGCATTTT	CSARPPGQLNQPQHF
NA	TRBV19	TRBJ2-1	few	TGTGCCAGTAGTATAGTGGGCAGGGGTGATGAGCAGTTCTTC	CASSIVGRGDEQFF
NA	TRBV30	TRBJ1-1	NA	TGTGCCTGGAGCTGGGGCCGGAACACTGAAGCTTTCTTT	CAWSWGRNTEAFF
TRBD2	TRBV20-1	TRBJ2-2	NA	TGCAGTGCTGCTTCTAGCGGGGGGGTGCTAAACACCGGGGAGCTGTTTTTT	CSAASSGGVLNTGELFF
NA	TRBV30	TRBJ1-4	many	TGTGCCTGGAGTATTGGGATTAACGAAAAACTGTTTTTT	CAWSIGINEKLFF
TRBD1	TRBV2	TRBJ1-6	many	TGTGCCAGCAGTTCCACCGGGACAGGGTACTCACCCCTCCACTTT	CASSSTGTGYSPLHF
TRBD1	TRBV19	TRBJ1-1	many	TGTGCCAGTAGTATGGGACAGGGGCAGGCTGAAGCTTTCTTT	CASSMGQGQAEAFF
NA	TRBV2	TRBJ1-1	many	TGTGCCAGCAGTGTATCGGTTGAAGCTTTCTTT	CASSVSVEAFF
NA	TRBV2	TRBJ1-2	many	TGTGCCAGCAGCGTCGAGATCGGGGGCTACACCTTC	CASSVEIGGYTF
TRBD1	TRBV27	TRBJ2-1	NA	TGTGCCAGCTGCGTTTCGGACAGGGTCTACAATGAGCAGTTCTTC	CASCVSDRVYNEQFF
NA	TRBV9	TRBJ1-1	many	TGTGCCAGCAGCGTTTTCAGTAACACTGAAGCTTTCTTT	CASSVFSNTEAFF
TRBD2	TRBV11-3	TRBJ2-5	few	TGTGCCAGCAGCATAGCGGGGAAATCTGAGACCCAGTACTTC	CASSIAGKSETQYF
NA	TRBV30	TRBJ1-1	many	TGTGCAGGAGGGGAGACTGAAGCTTTCTTT	CAGGETEAFF
TRBD1	TRBV7-2	TRBJ2-5	many	TGTGCCAGCAGCAGAAGACAGGGCCAAGAGACCCAGTACTTC	CASSRRQGQETQYF
NA	TRBV20-1	TRBJ1-1	many	TGCAGTGCTAAGAGACAGAACACTGAAGCTTTCTTT	CSAKRQNTEAFF
NA	TRBV7-9	TRBJ2-1	many	TGTGCCAGCAGCCGAGACGGAGGGGGCCGCAATGAGCAGTTCTTC	CASSRDGGGRNEQFF
NA	TRBV7-9	TRBJ1-2	many	TGTGCCAGCAGCTTATCCCACACCTACACGGACCTCTATGGCTACACCTTC	CASSLSHTYTDLYGYTF
NA	TRBV6-5	TRBJ2-2	many	TGTGCCAGCAGTTACCTAAGGGGGGTGGGTACCGGGGAGCTGTTTTTT	CASSYLRGVGTGELFF
NA	TRBV5-1	TRBJ2-3	few	TGCGCCAGCAGCTTGACCGTGGCAGATACGCAGTATTTT	CASSLTVADTQYF
TRBD1	TRBV20-1	TRBJ1-2	many	TGCAGTGCCACCGGGACAGGATCCCCCCGCTACACCTTC	CSATGTGSPRYTF
TRBD2	TRBV5-1	TRBJ2-7	many	TGCGCCAGCAGCTTGCGGGGGACGGGGGGAACCTACGAGCAGTACTTC	CASSLRGTGGTYEQYF
NA	TRBV6-1	TRBJ2-3	NA	TGTGCCAGCAGTTTCGGCCAGGGGCGCTCAGATACGCAGTATTTT	CASSFGQGRSDTQYF
NA	TRBV4-1	TRBJ1-1	few	TGCGCCAGCAGCCAAGGGTACAGGGCGGGCACTGAAGCTTTCTTT	CASSQGYRAGTEAFF
NA	TRBV7-6	TRBJ2-2	few	TGTGCCAGCAGCTTACTGGACAGAGGCACCGGGGAGCTGTTTTTT	CASSLLDRGTGELFF
NA	TRBV12-3/TRBV12-4	TRBJ1-5	many	TGTGCCAGCAGGGCAGGGAGAACGAGCAATCAGCCCCAGCATTTT	CASRAGRTSNQPQHF
TRBD2	TRBV6-2/TRBV6-3	TRBJ2-5	few	TGTGCCAGCAGTCCCATCCGACTAGCGGGGCAAGAGACCCAGTACTTC	CASSPIRLAGQETQYF
TRBD1	TRBV9	TRBJ1-2	few	TGTGCCAGCAGCGATGGGACAGGGTTAACCGGGGGCTACACCTTC	CASSDGTGLTGGYTF
TRBD1	TRBV14	TRBJ2-6	many	TGTGCCAGCAGCCGCCAAACCTGGACAGGGGTTTCCCAATCTGGGGCCAACGTCCTGACTTTC	CASSRQTWTGVSQSGANVLTF
NA	TRBV3-1	TRBJ2-7	many	TGTGCCAGCAGCCAAGTTGGGGGTAACCCATACGAGCAGTACTTC	CASSQVGGNPYEQYF
TRBD1	TRBV12-3/TRBV12-4	TRBJ2-3	many	TGTGCCAGCAGTTTTGACAGGGGAGTCACCAATACGCAGTATTTT	CASSFDRGVTNTQYF
TRBD2	TRBV6-2/TRBV6-3	TRBJ2-7	many	TGTGCCAGCACCCAGAGGAGCGGGGGGAGGCACGAGCAGTACTTC	CASTQRSGGRHEQYF
TRBD1	TRBV7-9	TRBJ1-1	few	TGTGCCAGCAGCTTTATGGACAGGTTTTATCTGAACACTGAAGCTTTCTTT	CASSFMDRFYLNTEAFF
NA	TRBV7-2	TRBJ2-7	many	TGTGCCAGCAGCTTAGTGTCACGGGACAACTACGAGCAGTACTTC	CASSLVSRDNYEQYF
NA	TRBV10-1	TRBJ2-2	few	TGCGCCAGCAGTGGTTGGGGGACCGGGGAGCTGTTTTTT	CASSGWGTGELFF
TRBD2	TRBV20-1	TRBJ2-5	NA	TGCAGTGCCAGGCCGGGGGGGCAAGAGACCCAGTACTTC	CSARPGGQETQYF
NA	TRBV4-1	TRBJ2-7	NA	TGCGCCAGCAGCCAAGATCCAGGGCGGTCTGGCGAGCAGTACTTC	CASSQDPGRSGEQYF
NA	TRBV4-2	TRBJ1-2	NA	TGTGCCAGCAGCCAAGATGGAGTGGGTCGTGGCTACACCTTC	CASSQDGVGRGYTF
TRBD2	TRBV28	TRBJ2-5	many	TGTGCCAGCAGTTCCTCAGCGGGGGGACAAGAGACCCAGTACTTC	CASSSSAGGQETQYF
TRBD2	TRBV28	TRBJ2-5	many	TGTGCCAGCAGTTTGATGGCGGGGGATCAAGAGACCCAGTACTTC	CASSLMAGDQETQYF
TRBD1	TRBV12-3/TRBV12-4	TRBJ1-4	many	TGTGCCAGCGGCGGGACAGGGCGTAATGAAAAACTGTTTTTT	CASGGTGRNEKLFF
NA	TRBV28	TRBJ1-2	NA	TGTGCCAGCAGCTCCAGGAGGGTAGGTGGCTACACCTTC	CASSSRRVGGYTF
NA	TRBV3-1	TRBJ1-2	many	TGTGCCAGCAGCCAAGGCCGCCAGGGGAACTATGGCTACACCTTC	CASSQGRQGNYGYTF
NA	TRBV28	TRBJ2-7	few	TGTGCCAGCACCTCCGTGGGGACCACCTACGAGCAGTACTTC	CASTSVGTTYEQYF